The entry that follows covers one T cell receptor beta chain sequence. Antigen: not known. This sample was taken from a study of T cell responses to AZD1222 COVID-19 vaccine. Findings and caveats of the study: Repertoires were sampled only after the peak T cell response. Among vaccine-associated CD4 TCRs, coverage spanned spike, with dominance at 160-218 and 743-854. Receipt of two AZD1222 doses was followed by a rise in Spike-specific TCR breadth and depth.

Using immunoSEQ multiplex PCR, the repertoire was profiled, and TCRdb retains in-frame clones only, with some absent. The sample holds some 110,000 clones, about 87% seen once. CDR3 size: 12 residues. Germline loops: CDR1 MNHEY, CDR2 SMNVEV (reference sequence). The TCR originated in an adult in good health. Sequenced here: peripheral blood, sampled on day 0 of AZD1222 vaccination. This chain links TRBV27 with TRBJ2-1; no firm D call. The CDR3 sequence is CASSDSYNEQFF. The CDR3 DNA reads TGTGCGAGTTCTGATTCCTACAATGAGCAGTTCTTC.